A selection of T cell receptor beta chains follows, all from one sample in a study of cytomegalovirus exposure and HLA in healthy donors. TCRdb's table, derived via immunoSEQ multiplex PCR, lists solely in-frame clones and lacks some. This table has a few hundred thousand clones, 90% appearing once. The material sequenced was PBMCs. Receptors were obtained from a woman under 30 in good health and CMV-seronegative. CDR3s include the opening cysteine and the closing phenylalanine or tryptophan. D genes are given only for firm matches.

TRBV9	TRBD2	TRBJ2-1	TGTGCCAGCAGCGTAGCTGGGCGGGGGAGGTACAATGAGCAGTTCTTC	CASSVAGRGRYNEQFF
TRBV28	TRBD1	TRBJ1-1	TGTGCCAGCAGTTTGGGACAGGGACTTATGAACACTGAAGCTTTCTTT	CASSLGQGLMNTEAFF
TRBV18	NA	TRBJ2-2	TGTGCCAGCTCACCCACAACCGGGGAGCTGTTTTTT	CASSPTTGELFF
TRBV7-9	NA	TRBJ1-4	TGTGCCAGCAGCTTCTCCATAGACAGGCTCCTGTTAGGAAAACTGTTTTTT	CASSFSIDRLLLGKLFF
TRBV29-1	TRBD2	TRBJ2-3	TGCAGCGTTGAGAGGACTAGCGGGGGCACAGATACGCAGTATTTT	CSVERTSGGTDTQYF
TRBV28	TRBD1	TRBJ1-2	TGTGCCAGCAGCCTACCAGGGGGTCGTGGCTACACCTTC	CASSLPGGRGYTF
TRBV10-2	TRBD2	TRBJ2-1	TGCGCCAGCAGTGAGTCGACTAGCGGGGGGGTAGATGAGCAGTTCTTC	CASSESTSGGVDEQFF
TRBV7-9	TRBD1	TRBJ2-5	TGTGCCAGCAGTCCTAGACAGGGGGCTTTAGGTGAGACCCAGTACTTC	CASSPRQGALGETQYF
TRBV6-1	TRBD1	TRBJ1-1	TGTGCCAGCGTAAAGTACAGGGGACGAGACACTGAAGCTTTCTTT	CASVKYRGRDTEAFF
TRBV9	TRBD1	TRBJ1-2	TGTGCCAGCAGCCAAAGCCTAGGGACAGATAATGGCTACACCTTC	CASSQSLGTDNGYTF